These T cell receptor beta chains were read from a single sample in a study of yellow fever vaccine responses in identical twins. TCRdb fed the RT-PCR reads into MiXCR, producing one record per CDR3 protein. Of fewer than 4,500 distinct CDR3 sequences in the sample, 70% to 90% were seen once. This material consisted of T cells from blood (PBMCs), unsorted or a sorted subset (not recorded which), taken before or after yellow fever vaccination (not recorded which). Every receptor here comes from a young woman who received the yellow fever vaccine. Each CDR3 is given with its conserved first and last residue. A D gene is named only where the DNA matches it firmly. Size tells how often a clone was seen (once, few, many) or the class of an expanded clone, and some rows leave it out.

>TRBJ2-7|.|.|TRBV29-1
TGCAGCGTTGAAGAACTGAATTCCTACGAGCAGTACTTC
CSVEELNSYEQYF
>TRBJ2-1|.|.|TRBV14
TGTGCCAGCAGCCAATATCAACTACCGCACAATGAGCAGTTCTTC
CASSQYQLPHNEQFF
>TRBJ2-1|few|.|TRBV13
TGTGCCAGCAGCAAACAGGGACCTACAGTCAATGAGCAGTTCTTC
CASSKQGPTVNEQFF
>TRBJ2-7|.|TRBD1|TRBV29-1
TGCAGCGTTGAAGGGACAGGTGGGCTTGAGGAGCAGTACTTC
CSVEGTGGLEEQYF
>TRBJ1-2|.|TRBD1|TRBV2
TGTGCCAGCAGGAGCCGTCGGACAGGAGAGGGCTATGGCTACACCTTC
CASRSRRTGEGYGYTF
>TRBJ2-7|.|.|TRBV7-9
TGTGCCAGCAGCTTAGGGGCAGCTACCTACGAGCAGTACTTC
CASSLGAATYEQYF
>TRBJ1-1|.|.|TRBV18
TGTGCCAGCTCACTAGGCAGGGAAACTGAAGCTTTCTTT
CASSLGRETEAFF
>TRBJ2-4|.|.|TRBV7-9
TGTGCCAGCAGCTACCTCGGGGGCGCTTTTGACATTCAGTACTTC
CASSYLGGAFDIQYF
>TRBJ2-2|.|TRBD2|TRBV7-9
TGTGCCAGCAGCTTAGCCCAGGCGGGAGTTTTCACCGGGGAGCTGTTTTTT
CASSLAQAGVFTGELFF
>TRBJ2-1|few|.|TRBV11-1
TGTGCCAGCAGCTGGGAGACATTGGGTGAGCAGTTCTTC
CASSWETLGEQFF